These T cell receptor beta chains were read from a single sample in a study of blood T cell repertoires in COVID-19. TCRdb's table, derived via immunoSEQ multiplex PCR, lists solely in-frame clones and lacks some. The data contain about 440,000 clones, about 90% of them singletons. The specimen sequenced was PBMCs or T cells enriched from blood (not recorded which). Source of these receptors: a man younger than 30 who had recovered from COVID-19. Both conserved end residues are part of each CDR3. D genes are given only for firm matches. Clone size is not always given. Where it is, it says once, few, many or a class for expanded clones.

V	D	J	size	CDR3	DNA
TRBV2	.	TRBJ1-5	.	CASGGGKGNQPQHF	TGTGCCAGCGGCGGGGGGAAGGGCAATCAGCCCCAGCATTTT
TRBV27	.	TRBJ1-4	.	CASRGVRDNEKLFF	TGTGCCAGCCGCGGGGTGAGGGATAATGAAAAACTGTTTTTT
TRBV9	.	TRBJ1-6	.	CASSPRRAGNSPLHF	TGTGCCAGCAGCCCCCGAAGGGCGGGAAATTCACCCCTCCACTTT
TRBV18	.	TRBJ1-5	.	CASSAGLEQPQHF	TGTGCCAGCTCTGCAGGGTTAGAACAGCCCCAGCATTTT
TRBV18	.	TRBJ1-1	.	CASSLRDTEAFF	TGTGCCAGCTCACTCCGGGACACTGAAGCTTTCTTT
TRBV6-5	TRBD1	TRBJ1-1	.	CASRMTGGGTEAFF	TGTGCCAGCAGGATGACAGGGGGCGGCACTGAAGCTTTCTTT
TRBV25-1	TRBD1	TRBJ2-5	.	CASSETRDRAQETQYF	TGTGCCAGCAGTGAAACACGGGACAGGGCGCAAGAGACCCAGTACTTC
TRBV7-3	.	TRBJ1-4	.	CASSPTGSEEKLFF	TGTGCCAGCAGCCCTACAGGGTCGGAAGAAAAACTGTTTTTT
TRBV7-9	TRBD1	TRBJ1-1	.	CASSLAFPDRAGYDTEAFF	TGTGCCAGCAGCTTAGCCTTCCCGGACAGGGCCGGGTATGACACTGAAGCTTTCTTT
TRBV19	TRBD1	TRBJ2-7	.	CASARQGAGYEQYF	TGTGCCAGTGCTAGACAGGGGGCTGGCTACGAGCAGTACTTC
TRBV10-3	.	TRBJ1-1	few	CATQGRQLYTEAFF	TGTGCCACCCAGGGTCGGCAGCTATACACTGAAGCTTTCTTT
TRBV7-8	.	TRBJ1-6	.	CASSSTGTPLHF	TGTGCCAGCAGCTCGACTGGCACACCCCTCCACTTT
TRBV18	TRBD1	TRBJ2-2	.	CASSPSTGAPNTGELFF	TGTGCCAGCTCACCGTCGACAGGGGCGCCGAACACCGGGGAGCTGTTTTTT
TRBV28	.	TRBJ2-1	.	CASPSGTEPSYNEQFF	TGTGCCAGCCCATCCGGGACTGAACCATCATACAATGAGCAGTTCTTC
TRBV25-1	.	TRBJ2-5	.	CASRPGEETQYF	TGTGCCAGCAGGCCGGGGGAAGAGACCCAGTACTTC
TRBV6-5	.	TRBJ1-6	once	CASRGSWSPLHF	TGTGCCAGCCGAGGGTCGTGGTCACCCCTCCACTTT
TRBV4-1	.	TRBJ2-7	.	CATSRDFPYEQYF	TGCGCCACCTCCCGGGACTTCCCCTACGAGCAGTACTTC
TRBV2	TRBD1	TRBJ1-2	.	CASSATRQGKGYGYTF	TGTGCCAGCAGTGCAACTCGACAGGGGAAGGGCTATGGCTACACCTTC
TRBV6-2/TRBV6-3	.	TRBJ1-5	.	CASSKRGGNQPQHF	TGTGCCAGCAGTAAACGGGGAGGCAATCAGCCCCAGCATTTT
TRBV25-1	.	TRBJ2-7	.	CASSGLGAAFYEQYF	TGTGCCAGCAGTGGGTTAGGGGCTGCCTTCTACGAGCAGTACTTC
TRBV29-1	.	TRBJ1-3	.	CSVDWENGNTIYF	TGCAGCGTTGACTGGGAGAATGGAAACACCATATATTTT
TRBV19	.	TRBJ1-5	.	CASGGRSNQPQHF	TGTGCCAGCGGAGGGAGGTCTAATCAGCCCCAGCATTTT
TRBV14	TRBD1	TRBJ2-7	.	CASSQRGTGSYEQYF	TGTGCCAGCAGCCAGCGAGGGACAGGGAGCTACGAGCAGTACTTC
TRBV19	.	TRBJ1-2	.	CASSIDSGEGYTF	TGTGCCAGTAGTATAGACTCGGGTGAAGGCTACACCTTC
TRBV7-9	.	TRBJ1-2	.	CAGSRSNYGYTF	TGTGCCGGATCTAGGTCGAACTATGGCTACACCTTC
TRBV28	.	TRBJ2-7	.	CASTWSGSSYEQYF	TGTGCCAGCACTTGGTCAGGCAGCTCCTACGAGCAGTACTTC
TRBV19	.	TRBJ1-3	.	CASSETISGNTIYF	TGTGCCAGTAGTGAAACTATCTCTGGAAACACCATATATTTT
TRBV5-1	TRBD1	TRBJ2-3	.	CASSPGSRQGRADTQYF	TGCGCCAGCAGCCCAGGATCCAGACAGGGACGCGCAGATACGCAGTATTTT
TRBV11-2	TRBD1	TRBJ1-1	.	CASTPTAGGASEAFF	TGTGCCAGCACCCCGACGGCAGGGGGCGCATCTGAAGCTTTCTTT
TRBV7-9	.	TRBJ2-1	.	CASSILRENNEQFF	TGTGCCAGCAGCATACTACGCGAGAACAATGAGCAGTTCTTC
TRBV3-1/TRBV3-2	.	TRBJ2-1	.	CASSPQGSRYEQFF	TGTGCCAGCAGCCCCCAGGGGAGCCGCTATGAGCAGTTCTTC
TRBV4-1	.	TRBJ1-2	.	CASSQDRLGEGGYTF	TGCGCCAGCAGCCAAGATCGCTTAGGGGAGGGTGGCTACACCTTC
TRBV6-6	.	TRBJ2-6	.	CASSAGSSGANVLTF	TGTGCCAGCAGTGCCGGGAGCTCTGGGGCCAACGTCCTGACTTTC
TRBV5-1	TRBD1	TRBJ1-1	.	CASSVQGAAEAFF	TGCGCCAGCAGCGTCCAGGGGGCGGCTGAAGCTTTCTTT
TRBV12-3/TRBV12-4	TRBD1	TRBJ1-1	.	CASSLGKQGVAFF	TGTGCCAGCAGTCTCGGGAAACAGGGGGTTGCTTTCTTT
TRBV5-8	TRBD2	TRBJ2-3	.	CASSPLAGGLTDTQYF	TGTGCCAGCAGCCCACTAGCGGGGGGCCTCACAGATACGCAGTATTTT
TRBV19	.	TRBJ1-2	.	CASSTGINYGYTF	TGTGCCAGTAGTACCGGGATAAACTATGGCTACACCTTC
TRBV9	.	TRBJ1-1	once	CASSAQQGSAQAFF	TGTGCCAGCAGCGCGCAACAGGGTAGTGCCCAAGCTTTCTTT
TRBV2	TRBD1	TRBJ2-7	.	CASSTSRGPYEQYF	TGTGCCAGCAGCACCTCCAGGGGGCCCTACGAGCAGTACTTC
TRBV28	TRBD2	TRBJ2-7	.	CANSGSPTYEQYF	TGTGCCAACAGCGGGAGCCCAACCTACGAGCAGTACTTC
TRBV10-1	TRBD2	TRBJ2-1	.	CASSESRAGTTFGNEQFF	TGCGCCAGCAGTGAGTCGAGGGCCGGGACTACCTTCGGGAATGAGCAGTTCTTC
TRBV6-1	.	TRBJ2-1	.	CASSAGRGVSYNEQFF	TGTGCCAGCAGTGCGGGCAGGGGAGTGTCCTACAATGAGCAGTTCTTC
TRBV19	.	TRBJ1-1	.	CASSVGGMLNTEAFF	TGTGCCAGTAGTGTGGGCGGGATGTTGAACACTGAAGCTTTCTTT
TRBV27	TRBD1	TRBJ1-5	once	CASSPRDRPSNQPQHF	TGTGCCAGCAGTCCAAGGGACAGACCAAGCAATCAGCCCCAGCATTTT
TRBV28	TRBD1	TRBJ2-7	.	CASSSPGTGPYEQYF	TGTGCCAGCAGTTCCCCCGGGACAGGGCCCTACGAGCAGTACTTC
TRBV5-1	TRBD2	TRBJ2-1	.	CASSLGGTSGRQDEQFF	TGCGCCAGCAGCTTGGGGGGGACTAGCGGGAGACAGGATGAGCAGTTCTTC
TRBV27	TRBD1	TRBJ2-7	.	CASSRGQGGYEQYF	TGTGCCAGCAGCCGCGGACAGGGGGGCTACGAGCAGTACTTC
TRBV15	.	TRBJ2-7	.	CATSRSLGSYEQYF	TGTGCCACCAGCAGGTCCCTCGGGTCATACGAGCAGTACTTC
TRBV30	TRBD2	TRBJ2-7	.	CAWSEGTSGMYEQYF	TGTGCCTGGAGTGAGGGGACTAGCGGGATGTACGAGCAGTACTTC
TRBV6-5	.	TRBJ2-2	.	CASSLQGTGELFF	TGTGCCAGCAGTTTACAGGGAACCGGGGAGCTGTTTTTT
TRBV20-1	TRBD1	TRBJ2-1	.	CSASVDRGYNEQFF	TGCAGTGCTAGTGTGGACAGGGGATACAATGAGCAGTTCTTC
TRBV24-1	TRBD2	TRBJ2-1	once	CATGDGLAGVYNEQFF	TGTGCCACCGGAGATGGACTAGCGGGAGTGTACAATGAGCAGTTCTTC
TRBV18	.	TRBJ1-4	.	CASSPGVQGGEKLFF	TGTGCCAGCTCACCAGGGGTACAGGGCGGCGAAAAACTGTTTTTT
TRBV6-5	.	TRBJ1-3	.	CASSYSGSSGNTIYF	TGTGCCAGCAGTTACTCAGGGAGCTCTGGAAACACCATATATTTT
TRBV9	.	TRBJ2-2	.	CASSGGGSGELFF	TGTGCCAGCAGCGGCGGGGGCTCCGGGGAGCTGTTTTTT
TRBV10-3	TRBD1	TRBJ1-2	.	CAISESTTGDYGYTF	TGTGCCATCAGTGAGTCAACCACAGGGGACTATGGCTACACCTTC
TRBV2	TRBD2	TRBJ2-7	.	CASREGLAGVKEQYF	TGTGCCAGCAGAGAAGGACTAGCGGGAGTTAAAGAGCAGTACTTC